The rows below give T cell receptor beta chains drawn from one sample of a study of graft-versus-host responses after intestinal transplantation. The antigens of these receptors remain unknown. Profiled with immunoSEQ multiplex PCR; TCRdb holds only in-frame clones, not every one. The table shows fewer than 110,000 clones, with approximately 93% occurring only once. Material: unstimulated CD8+ T cells sorted from spleen or lymph node cells, obtained before intestinal transplant. The receptors stem from a human donor who received an intestinal transplant. Both conserved end residues are part of each CDR3.

TRBJ2-5,TRBV4-1,CASSQHRNQETQYF
TRBJ2-7,TRBV15,CATSPRDSLVTYEQYF
TRBJ1-5,TRBV6-6,CASSYSMDSHQPQHF
TRBJ2-5,TRBV5-6,CASSLGREETQYF
TRBJ2-3,TRBV2,CASSDLERGPTDTQYF
TRBJ2-7,TRBV6-1,CASSEDSGRGYEQYF
TRBJ2-5,TRBV2,CAGGSGGFQETQYF
TRBJ1-2,TRBV10-3,CAISHGTGTNYGYTF
TRBJ2-7,TRBV11-3,CASSPPGSSYEQYF
TRBJ2-7,TRBV6-5,CASSYSGTRLYEQYF
TRBJ1-6,TRBV5-4,CASSLGRADSPLHF
TRBJ2-5,TRBV4-1,CASSQVTGDQETQYF
TRBJ1-5,TRBV4-1,CASSQRVGQKKFQPQHF
TRBJ1-4,TRBV7-9,CASSDLSGHSNEKLFF
TRBJ2-3,TRBV9,CASSRPGLASDTQYF
TRBJ2-1,TRBV30,CAWTGTGVYNEQFF